The 13 T cell receptor beta chains below come from one sample, sequenced in a study of T cell clonality in common variable immunodeficiency. Sequencing was performed with immunoSEQ multiplex PCR; in TCRdb, only in-frame clones are kept and a portion is missing. This repertoire holds fewer than 55,000 clones, and none appear only once. Sequenced sample: peripheral blood mononuclear cells. These receptor sequences come from a person between 18 and 70 years old in good health.

This clone was seen repeatedly, ten times or more. Read coverage stops 3 residues before the CDR3 terminus; the germline J gene supplies the remainder. V usage is TRBV10-3 and J usage is TRBJ1-5; perhaps TRBD1 as D (6 bases). Germline CDR1 is ENHRY and CDR2 is SYGVKD. The V end was cut by 8 bases, the J end by 7 bases, with 18 bases between. The CDR3 is 14 amino acids. The CDR3 sequence is CAIGGPDSWQPQHF. The covered CDR3 bases are TGTGCCATCGGGGGCCCAGACTCGTGGCAGCCC.

This clone was seen repeatedly, ten times or more. The read gets to within 3 residues of the CDR3 end, and the germline J gene fills in the rest. The V gene is TRBV6-4, the J gene TRBJ1-6; possibly TRBD1 for D (6 bases). Germline CDR1 MRHNA, CDR2 SNTAGT. The CDR3 is 16 amino acids. V shed 2 bases and J shed 9 bases, with 17 bases lying between them. CDR3 DNA (partial): TGTGCCAGCAGTGACAATGAGGCAGGGGCGGGTTCACCC. This sequence encodes CASSDNEAGAGSP. The complete CDR3 sequence is CASSDNEAGAGSPLHF.

This clone came up many times. The CDR3 extends 3 residues past the end of the read, so its final part is completed from the germline J gene. The V gene is TRBV4-2, the J gene TRBJ1-4, with D perhaps matching TRBD1 (6 bases). V lost 1 base to trimming and J lost 5 bases, with 11 bases between them. CDR1 LGHNA and CDR2 YNFKEQ come from the germline V gene. CDR3 size: 15 residues. The sequenced part of the CDR3 DNA is TGTGCCAGCAGCCAAGTTGACAGGCGAAATGAAAAA. Residues: CASSQVDRRNEK. The CDR3 in its entirety is CASSQVDRRNEKLFF.

This clone was recorded at least ten times. The sequenced fragment ends 3 residues before the CDR3 boundary, so the rest is inferred from the germline J gene. V usage is TRBV5-1 and J usage is TRBJ1-1; the match to TRBD1 covers 7 bases. V lost 4 bases and J lost 0; bases outside the gene matches: 9. The CDR3 covers 16 residues. CDR1 and CDR2 from the germline V gene are SGHRS and YFSETQ. CDR3 residues: CASSQLRDSMNTEAFF. CDR3 bases read: TGCGCCAGCAGCCAGCTTCGGGACAGCATGAACACTGAA.

In its sample, this clone was seen many times. Coverage ceases 3 residues before the CDR3 finishes, and the germline J gene fills in the end. The rearrangement uses TRBV19 and TRBJ1-1, with a tentative D call TRBD1 (5 bases). CDR3 size: 15 residues. The germline V gene encodes CDR1 LNHDA and CDR2 SQIVND (reference sequence). Trimming took 6 bases from V and 6 from J, leaving 20 bases between them. Partial CDR3 DNA: TGTGCCAGTAGCCCTATCGCGGGGGGAAACCCTGAA. It is translated as CASSPIAGGNPE. The full CDR3 protein reads CASSPIAGGNPEAFF.

This clone has at least ten counts. The DNA ends 3 residues before the CDR3 does, and the rest of the CDR3 is filled in from the germline J gene. The chain uses TRBV5-4 and TRBJ2-2, with TRBD2 matching over 8 bases. The CDR3 has 15 residues. CDR1 is SGHNT and CDR2 is YYREEE in the germline V gene (reference sequence). V trimming: 4 bases; J trimming: 7 bases; junction bases outside the gene matches: 9. This CDR3 reads CASSPGGTEGGELFF. The CDR3 bases that were read are TGTGCCAGCAGCCCGGGGGGGACTGAGGGCGGGGAG. Full variable domain (remainder filled in from reference TRBV5-4 and TRBJ2-2): ETGVTQSPTHLIKTRGQQVTLRCSSQSGHNTVSWYQQALGQGPQFIFQYYREEENGRGNFPPRFSGLQFPNYSSELNVNALELDDSALYLCASSPGGTEGGELFFGEGSRLTVL.

This clone has at least ten counts. The CDR3 is cut off 3 residues early in the read; its end comes from the germline J gene. The V call is TRBV19, the J call TRBJ2-3, with 9 bases matching TRBD1. Germline loops: CDR1 LNHDA, CDR2 SQIVND (reference sequence). J lost 6 bases, V lost 4 bases, and 11 bases had no gene match. The CDR3 is made up of 16 amino acids. The CDR3: CASSTLWDRARDTQYF. The sequenced part of the CDR3 DNA is TGTGCCAGTAGTACCCTCTGGGACAGGGCTAGGGATACG.

The sample holds many counts of this clone. The CDR3 extends 3 residues past the end of the read, so its final part is completed from the germline J gene. The V gene is TRBV2, the J gene TRBJ1-2; possibly TRBD1 for D (6 bases). Germline-derived CDR1 and CDR2 are SNHLY and FYNNEI. Between the trimmed V and J ends, which lost 5 bases and 6 bases, there was a span of 19 bases. This CDR3 spans 15 amino acids. The CDR3 loop is CASSLLHTGQDGYTF. Partial CDR3 DNA: TGTGCCAGCAGTCTCCTACATACAGGGCAGGATGGC.

With regard to this clone: The read stops 3 residues short of the end of the CDR3; the missing end is completed from the germline J gene. The chain has TRBV6-2 or TRBV6-3 and TRBJ1-2, with 9 bases aligning to TRBD1. Germline V gene sequence: CDR1 MNHEY, CDR2 SVGEGT. The CDR3 has 14 amino acids. CDR3: CASALDRGWDTYTF. CDR3 bases read: TGTGCCAGCGCTTTGGACAGGGGATGGGATACC.

This clone was observed many times. The CDR3 is CASSDTTGVAETQYF. CDR3 DNA (partial): TGCGCCAGCAGTGATACCACGGGGGTGGCGGAAACG. The gene calls are TRBV10-1 and TRBJ2-3, with TRBD2 as a possible D gene (6 bases). With the read ending 3 residues before the CDR3 end, the germline J gene is used to fill in that end. Germline V gives CDR1 WNHNN, CDR2 SYGVQD (reference sequence). The CDR3 runs 15 residues.

This clone was seen at least ten times. The CDR3 end falls 3 residues outside the read, so it is completed with the germline J gene. This chain uses TRBV20-1 with TRBJ2-1, with 7 bases that match TRBD2. CDR3 length: 15 amino acids. The V gene's germline CDR1 is DFQATT and CDR2 SNEGSKA (reference sequence). V shed 3 bases and J 3 bases; nucleotides not matched to a gene: 8. CDR3 bases read: TGCAGTGCTAGTCCTCCCGGGACTAACTACAATGAG. Residues: CSASPPGTNYNE. The full CDR3 protein reads CSASPPGTNYNEQFF.

This clone was counted ten times or more. The CDR3 is cut off 3 residues early in the read; its end comes from the germline J gene. V and J are TRBV7-3 and TRBJ2-7; 9 nucleotides match TRBD1. In germline, CDR1 is SGHTA, CDR2 FQGTGA. J lost 0 bases, V lost 2 bases, and 2 bases had no gene match. CDR3 length: 15 residues. CDR3 bases read: TGTGCCAGCAGCTTAGGGGACAGGGACTCCTACGAG. It specifies CASSLGDRDSYE. The CDR3 reads in full as CASSLGDRDSYEQYF.

Concerning this clone: From the germline J gene comes the end of the CDR3, since the read stops 3 residues before it. The chain links TRBV7-9 to TRBJ2-3; D may be TRBD2 (5 bases). V was cut by 6 bases and J by 2 bases, with 12 bases left in between. The CDR3 contains 14 residues. Germline CDR1 reads SEHNR; CDR2 reads FQNEAQ (reference sequence). CDR3 protein: CASSSEGLTDTQYF. The covered CDR3 bases are TGTGCCAGCAGTTCTGAGGGCCTCACAGATACG.